Included here is one TCR beta chain sequence, with context. The source of the sample is a study of CD8 T cells in Susac syndrome. Random hexamers were used to reverse transcribe the RNA input (roughly 0.5 to 1 ug). Using its own MiXCR run on the immunoSEQ multiplex PCR reads, TCRdb lists one record per CDR3 protein. The sample holds about 120,000 distinct CDR3 sequences, about 92% seen once. Sequencing of TCR beta, carried out with a high-throughput approach, was applied to CD8+ and CD4+ T cells from the blood. TEMRA cells were FACS-enriched, while CD8+ and CD4+ T cells were negatively isolated. The V and J ends lost 3 bases and 1 base respectively, with 3 bases between them. Germline V gives CDR1 SGHTA, CDR2 FQGNSA. The CDR3 runs to 12 residues.

Sequencing used CD4+ T cells from PBMCs. The chain joins TRBV7-2 to TRBJ2-5, with D uncertain. This sequence was found in a human donor with multiple sclerosis. The CDR3 nucleotides read TGTGCCAGCAGCTTCTTCCAAGAGACCCAGTACTTC. Translated: CASSFFQETQYF.